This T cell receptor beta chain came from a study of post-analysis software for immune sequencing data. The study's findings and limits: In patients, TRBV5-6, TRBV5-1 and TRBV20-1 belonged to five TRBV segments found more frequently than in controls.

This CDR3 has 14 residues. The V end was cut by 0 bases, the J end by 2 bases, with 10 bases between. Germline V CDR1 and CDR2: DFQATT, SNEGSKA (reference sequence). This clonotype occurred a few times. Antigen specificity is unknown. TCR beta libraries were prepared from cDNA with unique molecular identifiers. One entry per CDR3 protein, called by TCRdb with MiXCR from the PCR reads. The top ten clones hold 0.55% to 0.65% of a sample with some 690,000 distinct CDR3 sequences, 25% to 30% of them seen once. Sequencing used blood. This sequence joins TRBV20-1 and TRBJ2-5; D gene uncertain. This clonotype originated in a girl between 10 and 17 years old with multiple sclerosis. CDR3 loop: CSARDVRSQETQYF. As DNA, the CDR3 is TGCAGTGCTAGAGATGTTCGAAGTCAAGAGACCCAGTACTTC.